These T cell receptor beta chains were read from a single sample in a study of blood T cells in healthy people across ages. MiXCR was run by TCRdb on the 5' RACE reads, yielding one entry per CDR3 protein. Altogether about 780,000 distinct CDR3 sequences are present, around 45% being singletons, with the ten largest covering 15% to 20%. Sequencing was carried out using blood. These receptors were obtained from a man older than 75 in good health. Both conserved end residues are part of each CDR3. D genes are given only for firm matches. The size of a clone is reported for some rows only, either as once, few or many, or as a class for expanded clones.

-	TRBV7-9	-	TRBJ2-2	CASSFPNGELFF	TGTGCCAGCAGCTTCCCCAACGGGGAGCTGTTTTTT
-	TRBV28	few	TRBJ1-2	CASSDPGPTYGYTF	TGTGCCAGCAGTGACCCGGGACCTACCTATGGCTACACCTTC
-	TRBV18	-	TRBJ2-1	CASSRQSRNEQFF	TGTGCCAGCTCAAGACAGAGCCGCAATGAGCAGTTCTTC
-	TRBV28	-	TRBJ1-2	CASSSPRKGLNYGYTF	TGTGCCAGCAGTTCCCCCCGGAAGGGCCTTAACTATGGCTACACCTTC
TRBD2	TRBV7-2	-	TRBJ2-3	CASSLALAGGSDTQYF	TGTGCCAGCAGCTTAGCTCTAGCGGGAGGGTCAGATACGCAGTATTTT
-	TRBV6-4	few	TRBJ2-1	CASSDPLSLYNEQFF	TGTGCCAGCAGTGACCCCCTCAGTCTATACAATGAGCAGTTCTTC
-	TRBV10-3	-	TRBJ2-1	CAISGAAGSYNEQFF	TGTGCCATCAGTGGAGCGGCCGGCTCCTACAATGAGCAGTTCTTC
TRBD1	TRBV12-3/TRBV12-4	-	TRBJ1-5	CASSYGTVNRPQHF	TGTGCCAGCAGCTACGGGACAGTAAATCGGCCCCAGCATTTT
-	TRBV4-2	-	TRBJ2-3	CASSPPRRTDAQYF	TGTGCCAGCAGCCCGCCCAGGAGGACAGATGCGCAGTATTTT
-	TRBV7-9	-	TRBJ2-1	CASSLELASQFF	TGTGCCAGCAGCCTCGAATTGGCGAGTCAGTTCTTC
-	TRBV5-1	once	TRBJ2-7	CASSGTAGAHGEQYF	TGCGCCAGCAGCGGAACTGCGGGGGCGCATGGCGAGCAGTACTTC
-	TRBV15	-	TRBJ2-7	CATSGQGREAQYF	TGTGCCACCAGTGGTCAGGGTCGAGAGGCCCAGTACTTC
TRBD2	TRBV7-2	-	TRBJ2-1	CASSLLAGGNYNEQFF	TGTGCCAGCAGCTTATTAGCGGGAGGAAACTACAATGAGCAGTTCTTC
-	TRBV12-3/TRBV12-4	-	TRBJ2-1	CASSLRSRQFF	TGTGCCAGCAGTTTAAGGTCTAGGCAGTTCTTC
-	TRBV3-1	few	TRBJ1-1	CASSQARGTEAFF	TGTGCCAGCAGCCAAGCGAGGGGCACTGAAGCTTTCTTT
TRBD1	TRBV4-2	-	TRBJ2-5	CASSHRQGGTQYF	TGTGCCAGCAGCCACCGACAGGGCGGGACCCAGTACTTC
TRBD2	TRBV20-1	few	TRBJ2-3	CSARAPGTSATDTQYF	TGCAGTGCTAGGGCTCCCGGGACTAGCGCCACAGATACGCAGTATTTT
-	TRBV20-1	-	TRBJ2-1	CSATPAGVRGPYNEQFF	TGCAGTGCTACACCGGCGGGCGTCCGGGGGCCCTACAATGAGCAGTTCTTC
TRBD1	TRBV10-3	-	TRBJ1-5	CAISESGTGSNQPQHF	TGTGCCATCAGTGAGTCGGGGACAGGGAGCAATCAGCCCCAGCATTTT
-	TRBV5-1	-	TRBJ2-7	CASSYRTRLMDEQYF	TGCGCCAGCAGCTACCGGACAAGACTGATGGACGAGCAGTACTTC
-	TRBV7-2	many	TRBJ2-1	CASSPEPYNEQFF	TGTGCCAGCAGCCCCGAGCCTTACAATGAGCAGTTCTTC
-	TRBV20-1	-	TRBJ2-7	CSARDPVTYEQYF	TGCAGTGCTAGAGATCCGGTCACCTACGAGCAGTACTTC
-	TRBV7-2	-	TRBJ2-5	CASSRQSQETQYF	TGTGCCAGCAGTCGACAGTCCCAAGAGACCCAGTACTTC
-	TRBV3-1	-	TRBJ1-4	CASSPDPTSEKLFF	TGTGCCAGCAGCCCGGACCCAACTAGTGAAAAACTGTTTTTT
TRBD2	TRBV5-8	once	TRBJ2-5	CASSPGLAGVTLQETQYF	TGTGCCAGCAGCCCCGGACTAGCGGGAGTAACCCTCCAAGAGACCCAGTACTTC
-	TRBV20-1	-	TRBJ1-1	CSAIFQTNMNTEAFF	TGCAGTGCTATTTTCCAGACAAACATGAACACTGAAGCTTTCTTT
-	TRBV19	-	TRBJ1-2	CASSWRDGSYGYTF	TGTGCCAGTAGTTGGAGGGACGGATCCTATGGCTACACCTTC
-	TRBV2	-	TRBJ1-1	CASSERTAFF	TGTGCCAGCAGTGAAAGAACAGCTTTCTTT
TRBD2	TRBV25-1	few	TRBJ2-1	CASSEASGRFNEQFF	TGTGCCAGCAGTGAAGCTAGCGGGAGATTCAATGAGCAGTTCTTC
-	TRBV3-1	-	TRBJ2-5	CASSAGASQETQYF	TGTGCCAGCAGTGCCGGGGCCTCGCAAGAGACCCAGTACTTC